This passage covers 21 T cell receptor beta chains from one sample sequenced in a study of regulatory T cells in long-lasting Graves disease. Time point reported: persistent/refractory GD, antithyroid drugs over 5 years with positive TRAb. After RNA was extracted from PBMCs, the TCR library was made from it. Library construction for TCR beta used iRepertoire HTBI primers and Arm-PCR of CDR3 regions. TCRdb ran MiXCR on the multiplex PCR reads and lists one entry per CDR3 protein. This repertoire shows over 300,000 distinct CDR3 sequences, around 20% found once; its top ten account for roughly 29%. The source material was peripheral blood mononuclear cells (PBMCs), sampled when the disease was refractory, from a patient treated with antithyroid drugs. These receptor sequences come from a female donor with Graves disease.

In this sample, this clonotype turned up a few times. V and J are TRBV7-9 and TRBJ2-2; unclear D gene. The CDR3 has 12 amino acids. Germline values: CDR1 SEHNR, CDR2 FQNEAQ (reference sequence). The V end lost 7 bases, the J end lost 7 bases, and 10 bases lay between the germline ends. CDR3 amino acids: CASTLQIGELFF. CDR3 nucleotide sequence: TGTGCCAGCACCCTCCAAATCGGGGAGCTGTTTTTT.

This clonotype appeared many times. In nucleotides, the CDR3 is TGTGCCAGCAGTGAAGTCTTGGGCAGGGGGCGAACTGAAGCTTTCTTT. Protein: CASSEVLGRGRTEAFF. The chain combines TRBV6-2 or TRBV6-3 with TRBJ1-1, with 8 bases fitting TRBD1. The CDR3 spans 16 residues. Germline V gene data show CDR1 as MNHEY and CDR2 as SVGEGT. The trim removed 5 bases at V and 5 bases at J, leaving 13 bases unmatched.

With regard to this clonotype: A read error may be the cause here, since a much bigger clone is one base away. This chain connects TRBV12-3 or TRBV12-4 to TRBJ1-3; no firm D call. V was shortened by 5 bases and J by 2 bases, with 10 bases between the two germline ends. There are 14 residues in the CDR3. The CDR3 here is CASSLKVAGNTIYF. The CDR3 DNA sequence: TGTGCCAGCAGTCTCAAGGTTGCTGGAAACACCATATATTTT.

In this sample, this clonotype turned up many times. The rearrangement joins TRBV2 to TRBJ2-5; the match to TRBD1 covers 9 bases. Losses at the gene ends were 2 bases for V and 2 bases for J; bases not matched to a gene: 9. This CDR3 has 17 residues. Germline V gene data show CDR1 as SNHLY and CDR2 as FYNNEI. In DNA, the CDR3 is TGTGCCAGCAGTGAAAGTTATATCGGGACAGGGCAAGAGACCCAGTACTTC. Translating it yields CASSESYIGTGQETQYF.

This clonotype was detected once. The CDR3 DNA reads as TGTGCCAGCAGTTCTAGAACTCAGCGGGAGGGCGGGACAGCAGATACGCAGTATTTT. Protein: CASSSRTQREGGTADTQYF. The V gene is TRBV7-9, the J gene TRBJ2-3, with TRBD2 matching 10 bases. This CDR3 contains 19 residues. V trimming: 6 bases; J trimming: 4 bases; junction bases outside the gene matches: 19. CDR1 is SEHNR, CDR2 FQNEAQ, per germline (reference sequence).

In this sample, this clonotype turned up many times. The junction and the germline gene differ at one end; a read error may be behind it. The chain links TRBV3-1 to TRBJ1-2, with a weak D call TRBD1 (5 bases). The CDR3 length is 11 residues. CDR1 is LGHDT and CDR2 is YNNKEL in the germline V gene (reference sequence). In nucleotides, the CDR3 is TGTGCCAGCGCGGGGACCTATGGCTATACCTTC. Residues: CASAGTYGYTF.

At least ten counts were recorded for this clonotype. The V gene is TRBV20-1, the J gene TRBJ1-1; no firm D call. Germline V gives CDR1 DFQATT, CDR2 SNEGSKA (reference sequence). Trimming removed 8 bases at V and 0 bases at J, with 10 bases between. The CDR3 loop spans 12 amino acids. DNA for the CDR3: TGCAGTTCCAGCCTGCTGAACACTGAAGCTTTCTTT. Translation: CSSSLLNTEAFF.

Concerning this clonotype itself: A clone one base away is much larger, so this may be a read error. No conserved phenylalanine or tryptophan ends this CDR3, so it is likely a read error. The chain joins TRBV14 to TRBJ2-7, with 7 bases fitting TRBD1. This CDR3 spans 15 amino acids. Germline loops: CDR1 SGHDN, CDR2 FVKESK. J lost 0 bases, V lost 4 bases, and 6 bases had no gene match. In DNA form, the CDR3 reads TGTGCCAGCAGCCGGGGACAGTTTGACTCCTACGAGCAGTACCTC. Translating gives CASSRGQFDSYEQYL.

The chain links TRBV3-1 to TRBJ2-5; D ambiguous. The CDR3 runs to 13 residues. V lost 1 base and J lost 5, with 8 bases in between. CDR1 LGHDT and CDR2 YNNKEL come from the germline V gene (reference sequence). The CDR3, as DNA: TGTGCCAGCAGCCAAGGGCAGACGGAGACCCAGTACTTC. Its protein is CASSQGQTETQYF.

This clonotype was seen many times. J is TRBJ2-2 and V is TRBV2; TRBD1 or TRBD2 may be the D gene (6 bases each). Per germline, CDR1 SNHLY and CDR2 FYNNEI. V gave up 6 bases and J gave up 5 bases, with 16 bases separating them. The CDR3 runs to 15 residues. Here the CDR3 reads CASREGGGTTGELFF. Here the CDR3 DNA reads TGTGCCAGCAGGGAGGGGGGCGGCACAACCGGGGAGCTGTTTTTT.

CDR3 in amino acids: CASSSLFGGGVTDTQYF. CDR3 nucleotides: TGTGCCAGCAGTTCCCTCTTCGGGGGAGGGGTTACAGATACGCAGTATTTT. V usage is TRBV12-3 or TRBV12-4 and J usage is TRBJ2-3; 7 bases match TRBD2. The length of the CDR3 is 17 residues. V lost 4 bases, J lost 3 bases, and 13 bases stayed unmatched.

This clonotype was counted between two and nine times. This chain uses TRBV15 with TRBJ2-1; D is unclear. Germline V lookup: CDR1 LNHNV, CDR2 YYDKDF (reference sequence). This CDR3 is built from 18 residues. Trimming pared 2 bases from V and 4 bases from J, leaving 21 bases between. This chain's CDR3 is CATSRPLRSRPQYNEQFF. The CDR3 DNA reads as TGTGCCACCAGCAGACCCCTCCGGTCTAGGCCACAATACAATGAGCAGTTCTTC. Full variable domain (outside the CDR3, taken from reference TRBV15 and TRBJ2-1): DAMVIQNPRYQVTQFGKPVTLSCSQTLNHNVMYWYQQKSSQAPKLLFHYYDKDFNNEADTPDNFQSRRPNTSFCFLDIRSPGLGDTAMYLCATSRPLRSRPQYNEQFFGPGTRLTVL.

This clonotype was observed at least ten times. The gene calls are TRBV3-1 and TRBJ1-2, with TRBD1 as a possible D gene (5 bases). The germline V gene encodes CDR1 LGHDT and CDR2 YNNKEL (reference sequence). Trimming cost V 1 base and J 4 bases, with 16 bases left between them. The CDR3 totals 16 residues. CDR3 sequence reads: CASSQVRDRQLYGYTF. The CDR3 coding sequence is TGTGCCAGCAGCCAAGTACGTGACCGACAGCTCTATGGCTACACCTTC.

J is TRBJ2-5 and V is TRBV4-2; D unresolved. This CDR3 contains 15 residues. From germline, CDR1 is LGHNA and CDR2 YNFKEQ. V was shortened by 0 bases and J by 4 bases, with 12 bases between the two germline ends. The CDR3 DNA reads as TGTGCCAGCAGCCAAGAAAGCACTGTTCCAGAGACCCAGTACTTC. Translation: CASSQESTVPETQYF.

On this clonotype itself: A much larger clone sits a single nucleotide away, making a read error possible. V is TRBV12-3 or TRBV12-4 and J is TRBJ1-1; possibly TRBD1 for D (6 bases). This CDR3 is 15 amino acids long. The CDR3: CASSLSAQGDTKAFF. The CDR3 nucleotides read TGTGCCAGCAGTCTATCTGCACAGGGAGACACTAAAGCTTTCTTT.

This chain links TRBV4-1 with TRBJ2-7; a possible D gene is TRBD2 (6 bases). The germline CDR1 and CDR2 sequences are MGHRA and YSYEKL. The CDR3 sequence is 14 residues long. V lost 3 bases, J lost 2 bases, and 11 bases lay in between. CDR3 amino acids: CASSQLGLTYEQYF. CDR3 in DNA: TGCGCCAGCAGCCAGCTGGGACTCACCTACGAGCAGTACTTC.

The chain employs TRBV10-2 and TRBJ2-5; 8 bases align to TRBD1. Germline lookup yields CDR1 WSHSY and CDR2 SAAADI. The CDR3 consists of 13 residues. The J segment lost 5 bases and the V segment lost 6 bases, leaving 5 bases of the junction unmatched. CDR3 residues: CASRQGAGETQYF. The CDR3 nucleotides are TGCGCCAGCAGGCAGGGGGCAGGGGAGACCCAGTACTTC.

The chain uses TRBV27 and TRBJ1-4, with D possibly matching TRBD1 (6 bases). Trimming took off 6 bases at V and 5 bases at J, with 19 bases between the two ends. Looked up from germline, CDR1 is MNHEY and CDR2 is SMNVEV (reference sequence). The CDR3 is 16 amino acids. CDR3 in amino acids: CASSLRKGTFNEKLFF. The CDR3 nucleotides read TGTGCCAGCAGCTTAAGGAAGGGGACATTCAATGAAAAACTGTTTTTT.

The chain links TRBV20-1 to TRBJ2-7, with 9 positions matching TRBD1. The CDR3 is made up of 13 amino acids. The J segment lost 0 bases and the V segment lost 3 bases, leaving 0 bases of the junction unmatched. CDR1 is DFQATT and CDR2 is SNEGSKA in the germline V gene (reference sequence). The CDR3 loop is CSARTGGSYEQYF. In DNA, the CDR3 is TGCAGTGCTAGGACAGGGGGCTCCTACGAGCAGTACTTC.

This clonotype was seen a few times. The rearrangement joins TRBV13 to TRBJ2-7; no firm D call. Trimming shortened V by 0 bases and J by 2 bases, and 8 bases separated the two germline ends. This CDR3 comprises 14 residues. The germline V gene encodes CDR1 PRHDT and CDR2 FYEKMQ (reference sequence). CDR3 sequence reads: CASSLGGATYEQYF. The CDR3 DNA is TGTGCCAGCAGCTTAGGTGGCGCTACCTACGAGCAGTACTTC.

This clonotype was counted ten times or more. The V and J genes are TRBV3-1 and TRBJ1-2; D is unclear. The CDR3 has 18 residues. Germline V gene sequence: CDR1 LGHDT, CDR2 YNNKEL (reference sequence). Trimming removed 4 bases at V and 0 bases at J, with 21 bases between. CDR3 nucleotide sequence: TGTGCCAGCAGCCGCAACGGGCTCGAGGCCTCAGCTAACTATGGCTACACCTTC. Amino acids: CASSRNGLEASANYGYTF. Full variable domain (missing parts from reference TRBV3-1 and TRBJ1-2): DTAVSQTPKYLVTQMGNDKSIKCEQNLGHDTMYWYKQDSKKFLKIMFSYNNKELIINETVPNRFSPKSPDKAHLNLHINSLELGDSAVYFCASSRNGLEASANYGYTFGSGTRLTVV.